The entry below describes one TCR beta chain. What it recognizes is unknown. CDR3 length: 12 residues. V gave up 5 bases and J gave up 4 bases, with 9 bases separating them. Looked up from germline, CDR1 is MNHEY and CDR2 is SVGAGI. This specimen comes from a study of T cell responses to AZD1222 COVID-19 vaccine. The data were produced by immunoSEQ multiplex PCR, yet TCRdb's version contains in-frame clones alone and is incomplete. The data show about 120,000 clones, around 88% seen once. Study results and limitations: Sampling captured repertoires only after the peak T cell response. Rises in breadth and depth of Spike-specific TCRs came after two AZD1222 doses.

Sequencing used peripheral blood, obtained on day 0 of MenACWY control vaccination. This TCR was sampled from an adult in good health. The chain employs TRBV6-5 and TRBJ2-7, with unresolved D. DNA of the CDR3: TGTGCCAGCAGTACGCCCCCGTACGAGCAGTACTTC. Its protein product is CASSTPPYEQYF.